The rows below give T cell receptor beta chains drawn from one sample of a study of beta chain features in type 1 diabetes. Produced via immunoSEQ multiplex PCR; TCRdb's table is partial and in-frame only. The sample comprises roughly 730,000 clones, 10% to 15% of which are singletons, and less than 0.025% rests with the top ten. The source material was naive CD4+ T cells from blood. The receptors originated from a young man with type 1 diabetes. Each CDR3 is given with its conserved first and last residue. The D gene is left open where the match is weak. Clone size appears in some rows only: once, few, many, or a class for an expanded clone.

size	J	V	D	DNA	CDR3
few	TRBJ2-7	TRBV5-1	.	TGCGCCAGCAGCGCGGGACAATTCTCCTACGAGCAGTACTTC	CASSAGQFSYEQYF
.	TRBJ1-5	TRBV30	.	TGTGCCTGGAGTCCAGGGCTCGAAGATCAGCCCCAGCATTTT	CAWSPGLEDQPQHF
few	TRBJ2-7	TRBV5-1	TRBD2	TGCGCCAGCAGCTTGAGTCTACTAGCGGGGGGCCGTGACGAGCAGTACTTC	CASSLSLLAGGRDEQYF
few	TRBJ2-2	TRBV11-1	TRBD1	TGTGCCAGCAGCTTAAGACAGGGAACCGGGGAGCTGTTTTTT	CASSLRQGTGELFF
few	TRBJ2-5	TRBV27	TRBD2	TGTGCCAGCAGTCCCCTGGGACTAGCGGGGGGTCGGGGAGAGACCCAGTACTTC	CASSPLGLAGGRGETQYF
few	TRBJ2-2	TRBV14	TRBD2	TGTGCCAGCAGCCCCCAACCGGGAGAGCGGGGGGGTAACACCGGGGAGCTGTTTTTT	CASSPQPGERGGNTGELFF
.	TRBJ1-5	TRBV25-1	.	TGTGCCAGCAGTGAAGCTGGGTTCCAGCCCCAGCATTTT	CASSEAGFQPQHF
.	TRBJ1-6	TRBV7-6	.	TGTGCCAGCAGCTTAGGGGGGCAGAATTCACCCCTCCACTTT	CASSLGGQNSPLHF
.	TRBJ2-1	TRBV7-9	.	TGTGCCAGCCAGGTGGCGAATGAGCAGTTCTTC	CASQVANEQFF
.	TRBJ2-7	TRBV5-1	TRBD1	TGCGCCAGCAGCCTAGGGACAGGGCAACTTTACGAGCAGTACTTC	CASSLGTGQLYEQYF
.	TRBJ2-2	TRBV5-1	TRBD1	TGCGCCAGCAGCCCCCATGGGACAGAGACCGGGGAGCTGTTTTTT	CASSPHGTETGELFF
.	TRBJ1-3	TRBV6-1	.	TGTGCCGCGCACAGGGCGTCTGGAAACACCATATATTTT	CAAHRASGNTIYF
few	TRBJ2-1	TRBV5-1	.	TGCGCCAGCAGCCTGCTGGCAGGGGGGGATTACAATGAGCAGTTCTTC	CASSLLAGGDYNEQFF
few	TRBJ1-5	TRBV4-2	.	TGTGCCAGCAGCCAAGATAATCAGCCCCAGCATTTT	CASSQDNQPQHF
.	TRBJ1-6	TRBV6-6	TRBD1	TGTGCCACTTACCCCGGACAGGGCGAAGTTTCGCCCCTCCACTTT	CATYPGQGEVSPLHF
.	TRBJ2-7	TRBV18	.	TGTGCCAGCTCGAGACAGAGCTCCTACGAGCAGTACTTC	CASSRQSSYEQYF
few	TRBJ1-2	TRBV28	.	TGTGCCAGCAGTTTAGCAGGGTATGGCTACACCTTC	CASSLAGYGYTF
few	TRBJ2-3	TRBV11-3	.	TGTGCCAGCAGCCGAAGCACACCCAGCACAGATACGCAGTATTTT	CASSRSTPSTDTQYF
few	TRBJ1-1	TRBV10-2	.	TGCGCCAGCAGTGATCCGATGAACACTGAAGCTTTCTTT	CASSDPMNTEAFF
few	TRBJ1-3	TRBV30	.	TGTGCCTTTCAGACAGGAAGCTCTGGAAACACCATATATTTT	CAFQTGSSGNTIYF
.	TRBJ1-2	TRBV5-1	.	TGCGCCAGCAGCTTGGAGCGGCCGGAGGATGGCTACACCTTC	CASSLERPEDGYTF
few	TRBJ1-2	TRBV5-4	TRBD1	TGTGCCAGCAGCGCCCCAGGGGGTGGCTACACCTTC	CASSAPGGGYTF
few	TRBJ2-7	TRBV7-9	.	TGTGCCAGCAGCTTAGGGGCAGTTCAGAGCTACGAGCAGTACTTC	CASSLGAVQSYEQYF
few	TRBJ1-3	TRBV29-1	.	TGCAGCGTCCCAGGGATCTCTGGAAACACCATATATTTT	CSVPGISGNTIYF
.	TRBJ1-4	TRBV6-5	TRBD1	TGTGCCAGCAGTCGACAGGGGGCCGGTGAAAAACTGTTTTTT	CASSRQGAGEKLFF
few	TRBJ1-4	TRBV28	.	TGTGCCGTAACAACCGGGACCCCAGGTGAAAAACTGTTTTTT	CAVTTGTPGEKLFF
.	TRBJ2-3	TRBV11-1	TRBD2	TGTGCCAGCGGCAGAGGACTAGCGAGCACAGATACGCAGTATTTT	CASGRGLASTDTQYF
.	TRBJ2-7	TRBV2	TRBD1	TGTGCCAGCAGTGGACAGGGGGCGGGAGAGCAGTACTTC	CASSGQGAGEQYF
few	TRBJ1-5	TRBV28	.	TGTGCCAGCTGGACAGAACCATATAGCAATCAGCCCCAGCATTTT	CASWTEPYSNQPQHF
.	TRBJ1-4	TRBV9	.	TGTGCCAGCAGCACGAGACCCGTTGAAAAACTGTTTTTT	CASSTRPVEKLFF
few	TRBJ2-3	TRBV7-8	TRBD1	TGTGCCAGCAGCTTAGCAGGGGGCTGGTTGAGGACAGATACGCAGTATTTT	CASSLAGGWLRTDTQYF
few	TRBJ2-3	TRBV5-6	.	TGTGCCAGCAGCTTGGTGACGGGAACAGATACGCAGTATTTT	CASSLVTGTDTQYF
.	TRBJ1-5	TRBV19	.	TGTGCCAGTAGTATGGGGAGGAGCAATCAGCCCCAGCATTTT	CASSMGRSNQPQHF